This TCR beta chain was captured by sequencing in a study of T cell repertoires in cytomegalovirus infection. As for the study in general: Indicated by public TCR beta signatures were CMV infection and matching HLA type.

This clonotype has at least ten counts. No antigen is known for it. Study-level points and caveats: Dominant in the ex vivo response were TCR beta clonotypes restricted by HLA-C and specific for CMV. The cumulative frequency of public TCR beta families distinguished individuals who carried CMV together with the relevant HLA.

TCRdb used MiXCR to reprocess the reads, holding one entry per CDR3 protein. Counted here are 300,000 to 450,000 distinct CDR3 sequences, 15% to 20% occurring once; the ten biggest clones make up approximately 10%. The TCR originated in a human donor in good health (CMV status not recorded). Some clones in this sample may be carry-over from other donors' samples. The material sequenced was PBMCs.

In DNA form, the CDR3 reads TGTGCCAGCAGCTTAGACCCACCGGGACGTAGACGCCAGGTCCTGACTTTC. It translates to CASSLDPPGRRRQVLTF. The chain uses TRBV7-2 and TRBJ2-6; the D call may be TRBD1 or TRBD2 (5 bases each). Trimming cost V 1 base and J 13 bases, with 23 bases left between them. Looked up from germline, CDR1 is SGHTA and CDR2 is FQGNSA. CDR3 length: 17 amino acids.